The TCR beta chain described here comes from a study of blood T cell repertoires in COVID-19. Overall study context: COVID-19 samples collected from the United States, Italy and Spain covered acute and convalescent phases. T cells, B-cell-depleted T cells, or PBMCs supplied cDNA or gDNA.

How the authors handled the data: Amplification with reference gene primers provided the estimates of nucleated cell counts. The method was immunoSEQ multiplex PCR; TCRdb's version includes in-frame clones alone and lacks a portion of them. V and J calls and clone size are those listed in that table; D and trimming were worked out from the DNA. The repertoire holds about 170,000 clones, with approximately 83% as singletons. In germline, CDR1 is SGHRS, CDR2 YFSETQ. The V gene end was trimmed by 4 bases and the J gene end by 6 bases; junction bases not matched to a gene: 12. The CDR3 has 15 residues. The sequencing input was peripheral blood. This TCR derives from a woman older than 75 with acute or convalescent COVID-19. V gene TRBV5-1 combines with J gene TRBJ2-5; 7 nucleotides agree with TRBD1. The CDR3 sequence: CASSPDTGDAQTQYF. In nucleotides, the CDR3 is TGCGCCAGCAGCCCCGATACAGGGGACGCGCAGACCCAGTACTTC.